This T cell receptor beta chain was sequenced during a study of CD8 T cells in ankylosing spondylitis. Study-wide findings and caveats: Reports of some motif variants in reactive arthritis synovial fluid and blood predate this one. In ankylosing spondylitis blood, a motif of seven or eight highly homologous TCR beta variants appeared characteristic. Disease-associated clonotypes exhibited CD8+ identity and were relatively infrequent in peripheral blood. Disease-linked clones reportedly showed significant enrichment in matched ankylosing spondylitis synovial fluid.

TCRdb re-derived calls from the 5' RACE reads in MiXCR, one entry per CDR3 protein. The sample records more than 300,000 distinct CDR3 sequences, roughly 8% being singletons. This clonotype was seen more than once but under ten times. Its antigen is as yet unknown. The sequenced sample consisted of blood, either unsorted or a sorted T cell fraction (not recorded which). This clonotype was sampled from a male donor with ankylosing spondylitis.

The DNA for the CDR3 is TGTGCCAGTAGCGAATTAGGAGTTGGCGGGACTCAAGAGACCCAGTACTTC. The encoded protein is CASSELGVGGTQETQYF. The rearrangement uses TRBV19 and TRBJ2-5; D might be TRBD2 (6 bases). Trimming pared 6 bases from V and 2 bases from J, leaving 22 bases between. Germline CDR1 is LNHDA and CDR2 is SQIVND (reference sequence). The CDR3 consists of 17 residues.